The present T cell receptor beta chain was sequenced within a study of chemoradiotherapy in HPV16-positive cancers. Samples were taken several times over chemoradiotherapy. This CDR3 spans 19 amino acids. With V trimmed by 4 bases and J by 3 bases, 14 bases remained unmatched. Germline V gene lookup returns CDR1 MGHRA and CDR2 YSYEKL. Findings of the study overall: Non-HPV-specific T cells did not expand in tumors during treatment, whereas candidate HPV-specific clones and E7-related motifs did. HPV-responsive T-cell expansion during chemoradiotherapy was linked to improved recurrence-free survival in HPV16-positive patients.

Sequencing was performed with immunoSEQ multiplex PCR; in TCRdb, only in-frame clones are kept and a portion is missing. The sample lists 1,000 or so clones, around 87% occurring once. A note on this clone: Its antigen is still unknown.

The chain joins TRBV4-1 to TRBJ2-3; the match to TRBD2 covers 12 bases. The sequence was collected from a human donor with HPV-associated anogenital cancer. The sample was tumor tissue, taken from a patient who underwent chemoradiotherapy. The CDR3 loop reads CASSLASGGASGGTDTQYF. CDR3 coding DNA: TGCGCCAGCAGCCTCGCTAGCGGGGGGGCCTCAGGAGGGACAGATACGCAGTATTTT.